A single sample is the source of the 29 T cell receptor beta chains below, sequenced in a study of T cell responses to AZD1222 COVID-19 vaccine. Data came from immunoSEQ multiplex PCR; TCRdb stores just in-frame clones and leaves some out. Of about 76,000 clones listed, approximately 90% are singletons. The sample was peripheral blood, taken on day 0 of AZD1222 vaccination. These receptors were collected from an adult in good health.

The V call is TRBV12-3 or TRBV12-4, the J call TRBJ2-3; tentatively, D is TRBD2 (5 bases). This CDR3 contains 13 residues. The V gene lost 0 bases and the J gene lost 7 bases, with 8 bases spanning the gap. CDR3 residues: CASSLAGVNTQYF. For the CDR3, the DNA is TGTGCCAGCAGTTTAGCGGGAGTAAATACGCAGTATTTT.

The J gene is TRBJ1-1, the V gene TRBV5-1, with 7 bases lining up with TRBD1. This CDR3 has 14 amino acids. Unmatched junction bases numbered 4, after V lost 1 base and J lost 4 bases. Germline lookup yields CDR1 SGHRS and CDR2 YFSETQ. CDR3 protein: CASSLRGLITEAFF. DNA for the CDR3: TGCGCCAGCAGCTTGAGGGGGCTTATCACTGAAGCTTTCTTT.

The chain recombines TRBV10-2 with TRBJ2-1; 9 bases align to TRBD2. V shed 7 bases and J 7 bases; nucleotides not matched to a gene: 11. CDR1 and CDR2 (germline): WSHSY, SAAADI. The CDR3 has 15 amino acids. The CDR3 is CASTQGGLARNEQFF. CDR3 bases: TGCGCCAGCACCCAGGGGGGACTAGCCCGAAATGAGCAGTTCTTC.

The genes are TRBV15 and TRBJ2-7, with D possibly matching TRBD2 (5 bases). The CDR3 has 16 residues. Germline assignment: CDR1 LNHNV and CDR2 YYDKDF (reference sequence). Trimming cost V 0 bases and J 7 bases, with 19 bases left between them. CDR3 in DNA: TGTGCCACCAGCAGAGATCCCAGCGGCTTCCGAGGGGAGCAGTACTTC. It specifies CATSRDPSGFRGEQYF.

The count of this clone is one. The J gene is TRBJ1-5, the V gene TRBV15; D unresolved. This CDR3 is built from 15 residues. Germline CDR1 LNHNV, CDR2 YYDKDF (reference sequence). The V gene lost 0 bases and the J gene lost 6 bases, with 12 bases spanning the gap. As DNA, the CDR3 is TGTGCCACCAGCAGAGATCCCGGGTACATTCAGCCCCAGCATTTT. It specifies CATSRDPGYIQPQHF.

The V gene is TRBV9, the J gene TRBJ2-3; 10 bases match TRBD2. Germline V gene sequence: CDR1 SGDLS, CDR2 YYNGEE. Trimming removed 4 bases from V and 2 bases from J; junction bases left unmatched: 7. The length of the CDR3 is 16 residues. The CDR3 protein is CASSIWLAGDTDTQYF. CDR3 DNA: TGTGCCAGCAGCATATGGCTAGCGGGAGACACAGATACGCAGTATTTT.

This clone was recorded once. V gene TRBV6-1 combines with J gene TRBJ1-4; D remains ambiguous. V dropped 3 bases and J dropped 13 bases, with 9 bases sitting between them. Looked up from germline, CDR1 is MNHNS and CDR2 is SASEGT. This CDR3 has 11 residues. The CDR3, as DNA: TGTGCCAGCAGTGACATGCGTGGACTGTTTTTT. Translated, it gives CASSDMRGLFF.

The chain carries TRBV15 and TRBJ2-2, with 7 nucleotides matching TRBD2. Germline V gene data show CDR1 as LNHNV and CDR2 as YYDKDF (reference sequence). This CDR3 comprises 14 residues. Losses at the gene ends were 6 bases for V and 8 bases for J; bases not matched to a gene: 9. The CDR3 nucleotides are TGTGCCACCAGTCGCGGGGGATCTTTGGGGGAGCTGTTTTTT. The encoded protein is CATSRGGSLGELFF.

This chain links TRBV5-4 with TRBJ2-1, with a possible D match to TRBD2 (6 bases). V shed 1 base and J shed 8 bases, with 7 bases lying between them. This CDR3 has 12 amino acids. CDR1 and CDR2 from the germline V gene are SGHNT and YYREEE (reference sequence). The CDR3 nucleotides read TGTGCCAGCAGCTTGTGGGGGGATGAGCAGTTCTTC. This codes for CASSLWGDEQFF.

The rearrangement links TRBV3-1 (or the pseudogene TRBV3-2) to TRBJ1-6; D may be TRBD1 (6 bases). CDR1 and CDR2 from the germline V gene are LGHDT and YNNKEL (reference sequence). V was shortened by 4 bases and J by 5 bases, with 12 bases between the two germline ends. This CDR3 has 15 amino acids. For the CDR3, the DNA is TGTGCCAGCAGCCCCAGAGGGGGGGATAATTCACCCCTCCACTTT. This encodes CASSPRGGDNSPLHF.

CDR3 coding DNA: TGCAGCGTTGCAAGCGTTAGCACAGATACGCAGTATTTT. This codes for CSVASVSTDTQYF. The chain employs TRBV29-1 and TRBJ2-3; D is ambiguous. The CDR3 has 13 residues. Deletions cut 4 bases from V and 0 bases from J, with 8 bases between. Germline lookup yields CDR1 SQVTM and CDR2 ANQGSEA.

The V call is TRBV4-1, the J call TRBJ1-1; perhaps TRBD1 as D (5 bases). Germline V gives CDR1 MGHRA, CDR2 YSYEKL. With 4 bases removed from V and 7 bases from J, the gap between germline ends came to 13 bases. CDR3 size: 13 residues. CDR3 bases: TGCGCCAGCAGCCCTGACGGGGCCGATGAAGCTTTCTTT. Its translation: CASSPDGADEAFF.

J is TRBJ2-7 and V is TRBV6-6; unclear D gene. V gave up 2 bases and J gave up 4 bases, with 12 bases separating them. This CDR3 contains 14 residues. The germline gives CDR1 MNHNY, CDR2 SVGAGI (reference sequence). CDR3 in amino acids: CASSYSHSSYEQYF. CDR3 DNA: TGTGCCAGCAGTTACAGTCACAGTTCTTACGAGCAGTACTTC.

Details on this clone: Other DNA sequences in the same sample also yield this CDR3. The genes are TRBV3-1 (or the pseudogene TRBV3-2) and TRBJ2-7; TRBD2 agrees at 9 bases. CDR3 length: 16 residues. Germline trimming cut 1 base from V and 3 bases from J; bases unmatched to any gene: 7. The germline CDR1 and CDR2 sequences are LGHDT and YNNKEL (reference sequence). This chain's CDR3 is CASSQGLAGGIYEQYF. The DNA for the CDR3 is TGTGCCAGCAGCCAAGGTCTTGCGGGAGGGATCTACGAGCAGTACTTC.

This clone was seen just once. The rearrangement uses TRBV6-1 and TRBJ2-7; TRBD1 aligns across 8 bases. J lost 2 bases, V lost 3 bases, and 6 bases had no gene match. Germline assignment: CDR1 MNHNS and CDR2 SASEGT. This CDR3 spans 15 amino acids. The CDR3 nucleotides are TGTGCCAGCAGTGACCCGGGACAGGTAACCTACGAGCAGTACGTC. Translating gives CASSDPGQVTYEQYV.

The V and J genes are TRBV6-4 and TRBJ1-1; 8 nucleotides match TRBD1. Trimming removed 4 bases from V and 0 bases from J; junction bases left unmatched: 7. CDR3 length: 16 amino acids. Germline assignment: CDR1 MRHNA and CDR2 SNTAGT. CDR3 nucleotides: TGTGCCAGCAGTGGCGCCAGGGGGCGGGTGAACACTGAAGCTTTCTTT. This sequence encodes CASSGARGRVNTEAFF.

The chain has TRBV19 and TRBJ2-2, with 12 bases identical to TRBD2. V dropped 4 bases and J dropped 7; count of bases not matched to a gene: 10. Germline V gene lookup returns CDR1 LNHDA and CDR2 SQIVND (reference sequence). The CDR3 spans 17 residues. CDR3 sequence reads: CASSRAELAGGSGELFF. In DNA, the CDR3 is TGTGCCAGTAGTAGGGCCGAACTAGCGGGAGGAAGCGGGGAGCTGTTTTTT.

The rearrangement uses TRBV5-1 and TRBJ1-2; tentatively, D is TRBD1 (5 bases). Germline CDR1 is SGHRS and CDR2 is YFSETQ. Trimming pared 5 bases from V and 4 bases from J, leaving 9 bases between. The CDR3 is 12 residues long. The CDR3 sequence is CASSDSFYGYTF. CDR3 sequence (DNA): TGCGCCAGCAGTGACAGTTTCTATGGCTACACCTTC.

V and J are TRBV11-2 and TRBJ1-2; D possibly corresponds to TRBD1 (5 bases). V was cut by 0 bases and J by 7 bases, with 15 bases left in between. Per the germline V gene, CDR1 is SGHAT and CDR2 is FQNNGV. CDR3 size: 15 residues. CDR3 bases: TGTGCCAGCAGCTTAGAGAGGGGACTCCAAGGTGGCTACACCTTC. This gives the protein CASSLERGLQGGYTF. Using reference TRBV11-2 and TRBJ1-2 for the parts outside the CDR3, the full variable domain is EAGVAQSPRYKIIEKRQSVAFWCNPISGHATLYWYQQILGQGPKLLIQFQNNGVVDDSQLPKDRFSAERLKGVDSTLKIQPAKLEDSAVYLCASSLERGLQGGYTFGSGTRLTVV.

CDR3 amino acids: CASRGTHSGQSSYEQYF. In DNA form, the CDR3 reads TGTGCCAGCAGGGGGACTCACTCGGGACAGAGCTCCTACGAGCAGTACTTC. The chain links TRBV14 to TRBJ2-7, with a tentative D call TRBD1 (7 bases). Germline V lookup: CDR1 SGHDN, CDR2 FVKESK. This CDR3 spans 17 amino acids. V lost 6 bases, J lost 0 bases, and 21 bases lay in between.

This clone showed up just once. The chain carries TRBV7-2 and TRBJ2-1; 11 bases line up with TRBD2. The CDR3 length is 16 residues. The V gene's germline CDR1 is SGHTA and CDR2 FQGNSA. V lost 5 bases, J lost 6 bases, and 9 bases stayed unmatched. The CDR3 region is CASSPRGTSGFNEQFF. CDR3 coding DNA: TGTGCCAGCAGCCCACGCGGGACTAGCGGATTCAATGAGCAGTTCTTC.

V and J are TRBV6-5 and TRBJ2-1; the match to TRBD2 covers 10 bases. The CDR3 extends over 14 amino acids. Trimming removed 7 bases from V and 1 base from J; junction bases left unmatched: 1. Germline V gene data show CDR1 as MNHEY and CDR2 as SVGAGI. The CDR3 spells CASTSGGSYNEQFF. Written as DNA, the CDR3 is TGTGCCAGCACTAGCGGGGGATCCTACAATGAGCAGTTCTTC.

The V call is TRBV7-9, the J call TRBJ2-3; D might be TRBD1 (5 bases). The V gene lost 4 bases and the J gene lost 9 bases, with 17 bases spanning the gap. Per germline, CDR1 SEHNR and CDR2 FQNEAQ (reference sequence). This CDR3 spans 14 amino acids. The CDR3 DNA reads TGTGCCAGCAGCTCTGGACAACCCGCCGGGACGCAGTATTTT. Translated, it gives CASSSGQPAGTQYF.

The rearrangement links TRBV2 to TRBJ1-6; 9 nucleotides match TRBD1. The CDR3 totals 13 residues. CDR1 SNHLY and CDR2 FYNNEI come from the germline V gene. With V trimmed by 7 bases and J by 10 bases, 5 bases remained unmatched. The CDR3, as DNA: TGTGCCAGCACACAGGGGGCCAGGTCACCCCTCCACTTT. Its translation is CASTQGARSPLHF.

The CDR3 protein is CASSLASGGQRAEAFF. The CDR3 nucleotides are TGTGCCAGCAGCTTAGCCTCGGGGGGGCAGAGGGCTGAAGCTTTCTTT. The chain couples TRBV7-2 to TRBJ1-1; D is possibly TRBD1 (6 bases). The CDR3 totals 16 residues. The V gene lost 0 bases and the J gene lost 6 bases, with 17 bases spanning the gap. CDR1 SGHTA and CDR2 FQGNSA come from the germline V gene.

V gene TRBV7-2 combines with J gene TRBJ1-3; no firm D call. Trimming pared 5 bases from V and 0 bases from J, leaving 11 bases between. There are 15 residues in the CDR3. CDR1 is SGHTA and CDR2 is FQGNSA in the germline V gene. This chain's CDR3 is CASSPWLGSGNTIYF. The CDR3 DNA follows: TGTGCCAGCAGCCCATGGTTGGGCTCTGGAAACACCATATATTTT.

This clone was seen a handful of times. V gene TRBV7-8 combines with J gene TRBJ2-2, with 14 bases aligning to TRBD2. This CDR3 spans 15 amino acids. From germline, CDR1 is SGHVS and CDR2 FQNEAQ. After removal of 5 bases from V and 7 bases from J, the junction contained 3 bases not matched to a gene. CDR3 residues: CASSGLAGGHGELFF. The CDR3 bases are TGTGCCAGCAGCGGACTAGCGGGGGGTCACGGGGAGCTGTTTTTT.

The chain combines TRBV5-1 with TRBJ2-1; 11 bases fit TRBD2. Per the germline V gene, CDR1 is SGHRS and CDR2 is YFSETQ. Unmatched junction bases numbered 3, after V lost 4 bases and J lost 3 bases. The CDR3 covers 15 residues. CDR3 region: CASSRGLADYNEQFF. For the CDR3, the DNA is TGCGCCAGCAGCAGGGGACTAGCGGACTACAATGAGCAGTTCTTC. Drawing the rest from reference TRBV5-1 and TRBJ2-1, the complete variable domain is KAGVTQTPRYLIKTRGQQVTLSCSPISGHRSVSWYQQTPGQGLQFLFEYFSETQRNKGNFPGRFSGRQFSNSRSEMNVSTLELGDSALYLCASSRGLADYNEQFFGPGTRLTVL.

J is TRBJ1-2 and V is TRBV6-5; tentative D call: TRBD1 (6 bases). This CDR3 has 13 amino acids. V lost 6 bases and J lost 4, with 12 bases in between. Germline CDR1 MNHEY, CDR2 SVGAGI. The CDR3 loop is CASRKQGFYGYTF. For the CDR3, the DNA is TGTGCCAGCAGAAAACAGGGTTTCTATGGCTACACCTTC.